This T cell receptor (beta chain) appears in the sequencing data of a study of cytomegalovirus exposure and HLA in healthy donors. General study results and limits: Rare TCR sequences dominated, though some public TCRs recurred in many donors. Later, an analysis found that common viral pathogens appeared to be linked with several of the most significant clusters. Accurate HLA-A and HLA-B prediction from TCR beta sequences was reported for most subjects.

Worth noting for this clone: Its matching antigen is unknown.

The CDR3 runs 16 residues. CDR1 is GTSNPN and CDR2 is SVGIG in the germline V gene (reference sequence). V lost 8 bases, J lost 3 bases, and 13 bases stayed unmatched. The primer mix had 60 Vbeta and 13 Jbeta primers. Under the authors' procedure: Unique TCR beta chains totaled some 80 million in a later count, with some 10 million of them shared. Clones were read by immunoSEQ multiplex PCR, and TCRdb kept only the in-frame ones, dropping some. V, J and clone size reflect that table, while D and trimming were determined from the DNA. The sample lists more than 120,000 clones; about 79% were seen once.

The V and J genes are TRBV30 and TRBJ2-3; 11 bases fit TRBD2. This TCR was sampled from a male donor in good health and CMV-seronegative. Sequencing was done on a sample of PBMCs. DNA of the CDR3: TGTGCCGGGGGGGCCTTAGCGGGAGGGAGGACAGATACGCAGTATTTT. Protein: CAGGALAGGRTDTQYF.